Following are 30 T cell receptor beta chains from one sample sequenced in a study of blood T cell repertoires in COVID-19. Using immunoSEQ multiplex PCR, the repertoire was profiled, and TCRdb retains in-frame clones only, with some absent. This sample carries hundreds of thousands of clones, 85% to 90% of them seen once, and the ten largest clones take 0.95% to 1.2%. The sample was PBMCs or T cells enriched from blood (not recorded which). These receptors were obtained from a man younger than 45 who had recovered from COVID-19.

The chain employs TRBV18 and TRBJ1-6, with 9 bases fitting TRBD1. The CDR3 length is 14 residues. V gave up 2 bases and J gave up 10 bases; unmatched junction bases: 3. The germline V gene encodes CDR1 KGHSH and CDR2 LQKENI. Here the CDR3 reads CASSPTGGGSPLHF. The CDR3 DNA is TGTGCCAGCTCACCAACAGGGGGCGGATCACCCCTCCACTTT.

The chain recombines TRBV5-1 with TRBJ2-7; 8 bases are shared with TRBD2. The V segment lost 0 bases and the J segment 6 bases; nucleotides outside the gene matches: 8. In germline, CDR1 is SGHRS, CDR2 YFSETQ. This CDR3 region has 15 residues. In DNA, the CDR3 is TGCGCCAGCAGCTTGGGGGGTACGGGACTAGGCGAGCAGTACTTC. Its protein is CASSLGGTGLGEQYF.

The J gene is TRBJ1-2, the V gene TRBV5-6; tentative D call: TRBD1 (6 bases). The CDR3 has 13 residues. The germline V gene encodes CDR1 SGHDT and CDR2 YYEEEE. Trimming took 4 bases from V and 3 from J, leaving 10 bases between them. CDR3 nucleotides: TGTGCCAGCAGCATCGGGACATACTATGGCTACACCTTC. Translated, it gives CASSIGTYYGYTF.

In DNA, the CDR3 is TGTGCCAGCGCCTTGCGGGACACTGAAGCTTTCTTT. It specifies CASALRDTEAFF. J is TRBJ1-1 and V is TRBV7-9, with unresolved D. V lost 8 bases and J lost 3, with 10 bases in between. There are 12 residues in the CDR3. Germline V gene sequence: CDR1 SEHNR, CDR2 FQNEAQ (reference sequence).

This clone occurred once. This chain joins TRBV5-4 and TRBJ2-1; 8 nucleotides agree with TRBD1. The CDR3 has 17 amino acids. The germline V gene encodes CDR1 SGHNT and CDR2 YYREEE (reference sequence). The V and J ends lost 4 bases and 3 bases, in that order; junction bases with no gene match: 12. The CDR3 loop is CASSLPTGGSGYNEQFF. The CDR3 DNA reads as TGTGCCAGCAGCCTACCAACAGGGGGGAGCGGCTACAATGAGCAGTTCTTC.

The rearrangement joins TRBV4-1 to TRBJ1-2, with D tentatively TRBD1 (6 bases). With 0 bases removed from V and 4 bases from J, the gap between germline ends came to 9 bases. Per germline, CDR1 MGHRA and CDR2 YSYEKL. There are 14 residues in the CDR3. The CDR3 DNA reads as TGCGCCAGCAGCCAAGATACAGGGCGCTATGGCTACACCTTC. This translates into CASSQDTGRYGYTF.

This chain connects TRBV19 to TRBJ2-5, with 8 nucleotides matching TRBD2. Germline lookup yields CDR1 LNHDA and CDR2 SQIVND (reference sequence). J was trimmed by 5 bases and V by 3 bases; bases with no gene match: 11. CDR3 length: 16 residues. CDR3 sequence (DNA): TGTGCCAGTAGTATCAATTGGGCGGGAGGCCGGGAGACCCAGTACTTC. It specifies CASSINWAGGRETQYF.

The rearrangement joins TRBV7-3 to TRBJ1-1; 9 bases match TRBD1. V lost 2 bases and J lost 4; bases outside the gene matches: 17. This CDR3 contains 19 residues. The germline CDR1 and CDR2 sequences are SGHTA and FQGTGA. For the CDR3, the DNA is TGTGCCAGCAGCTTAGACGGGACAGGGCCTTCCCCCGCGGGCACTGAAGCTTTCTTT. This codes for CASSLDGTGPSPAGTEAFF.

The chain is built from TRBV5-1 and TRBJ2-1; TRBD2 matches 8 bases. This CDR3 spans 16 amino acids. Trimming took 1 base from V and 6 from J; bases not matched to a gene: 9. Per germline, CDR1 SGHRS and CDR2 YFSETQ. CDR3 in DNA: TGCGCCAGCAGCTTGCCCTCTCTAGCGGGTGTCAATGAGCAGTTCTTC. Translating gives CASSLPSLAGVNEQFF. Filled out from reference TRBV5-1 and TRBJ2-1, the complete variable domain reads KAGVTQTPRYLIKTRGQQVTLSCSPISGHRSVSWYQQTPGQGLQFLFEYFSETQRNKGNFPGRFSGRQFSNSRSEMNVSTLELGDSALYLCASSLPSLAGVNEQFFGPGTRLTVL.

The CDR3 DNA reads as TGTGCCAGCAGCCGCGACCGGGACGGGGAGCTGTTTTTT. It encodes CASSRDRDGELFF. This rearrangement joins TRBV7-3 to TRBJ2-2; D might be TRBD2 (5 bases). CDR3 length: 13 amino acids. Deletions cut 5 bases from V and 7 bases from J, with 11 bases between. CDR1 and CDR2 (germline): SGHTA, FQGTGA.

This clone occurred once. A read error may produce the germline difference seen at one junction end. The rearrangement joins TRBV18 to TRBJ2-1, with TRBD2 matching over 10 bases. Germline V lookup: CDR1 KGHSH, CDR2 LQKENI. The CDR3 has 14 residues. The CDR3 loop reads CACSLAGVGNEQFF. In DNA, the CDR3 is TGTGCCTGCTCGCTAGCGGGAGTAGGCAATGAGCAGTTCTTC.

The CDR3 region has the DNA TGTGCCAGCTTTAGGACAGAGAACACTGAAGCTTTCTTT. It encodes CASFRTENTEAFF. The chain has TRBV11-2 and TRBJ1-1; possible D gene TRBD1, 6 bases. Germline loops: CDR1 SGHAT, CDR2 FQNNGV. Trimming shortened V by 8 bases and J by 1 base, and 11 bases separated the two germline ends. The length of the CDR3 is 13 residues.

J is TRBJ2-1 and V is TRBV29-1; the D gene is possibly TRBD1 (5 bases). The germline V and J ends were trimmed by 2 bases and 10 bases, with 12 bases remaining between them. Looked up from germline, CDR1 is SQVTM and CDR2 is ANQGSEA. This CDR3 spans 12 amino acids. CDR3 protein: CSVEYVNREQFF. DNA of the CDR3: TGCAGCGTTGAATATGTGAACAGGGAGCAGTTCTTC.

The V call is TRBV29-1, the J call TRBJ2-7; 8 bases line up with TRBD2. Germline values: CDR1 SQVTM, CDR2 ANQGSEA. The CDR3 runs 13 residues. After removal of 4 bases from V and 3 bases from J, the junction contained 5 bases not matched to a gene. CDR3 nucleotide sequence: TGCAGCGTTGTACTAGCGGTTGACTACGAGCAGTACTTC. Translation: CSVVLAVDYEQYF.

This chain's CDR3 is CASSLHVNTEAFF. In DNA, the CDR3 is TGTGCCAGCAGTTTACATGTGAACACTGAAGCTTTCTTT. V and J are TRBV2 and TRBJ1-1; D unclear. CDR1 SNHLY and CDR2 FYNNEI come from the germline V gene. The length of the CDR3 is 13 residues. V was clipped by 5 bases and J by 0 bases, with 7 bases between them.

Here the CDR3 reads CSVSGVAGVRQETQYF. Here the CDR3 DNA reads TGCAGCGTTTCGGGGGTAGCGGGAGTAAGACAAGAGACCCAGTACTTC. The chain has TRBV29-1 and TRBJ2-5, with 9 positions matching TRBD2. Germline V lookup: CDR1 SQVTM, CDR2 ANQGSEA. The CDR3 loop spans 16 amino acids. V trimming: 5 bases; J trimming: 2 bases; junction bases outside the gene matches: 12.

The sample holds one count of this clone. The J gene is TRBJ1-1, the V gene TRBV19, with D possibly TRBD1 on 5 matching bases. V gave up 0 bases and J gave up 8 bases, with 25 bases separating them. In germline, CDR1 is LNHDA, CDR2 SQIVND (reference sequence). CDR3 length: 18 amino acids. The CDR3 DNA reads as TGTGCCAGTAGTATAGATGGGGCAGGGATGGTTTTCGTGGAGGAAGCTTTCTTT. It specifies CASSIDGAGMVFVEEAFF.

J is TRBJ2-3 and V is TRBV5-1; the match to TRBD1 covers 7 bases. V dropped 4 bases and J dropped 4; count of bases not matched to a gene: 9. CDR1 and CDR2 (germline): SGHRS, YFSETQ. The CDR3 length is 15 residues. The CDR3 sequence: CASSAQGFGADTQYF. The CDR3 coding sequence is TGCGCCAGCAGCGCACAGGGGTTCGGGGCAGATACGCAGTATTTT.

The V call is TRBV28, the J call TRBJ2-7, with 9 positions matching TRBD2. The CDR3 spans 15 residues. The germline CDR1 and CDR2 sequences are MDHEN and SYDVKM. With 0 bases clipped from V and 4 bases from J, the junction kept 4 bases outside the gene matches. The CDR3 region has the DNA TGTGCCAGCAGTTTATGGTCTAGCGGGACGTACGAGCAGTACTTC. It codes for CASSLWSSGTYEQYF.

The J gene is TRBJ1-5, the V gene TRBV7-9; perhaps TRBD1 as D (5 bases). Trimming removed 1 base from V and 7 bases from J, with 14 bases in between. The germline CDR1 and CDR2 sequences are SEHNR and FQNEAQ (reference sequence). This CDR3 is built from 15 residues. CDR3 nucleotide sequence: TGTGCCAGCAGCTTAGGCTCAGGGCCCGCCCAGCCCCAGCATTTT. Translating gives CASSLGSGPAQPQHF.

CDR3 amino acids: CAASRGHSNEQFF. The DNA of the CDR3 is TGTGCCGCCAGCAGGGGACATAGCAATGAGCAGTTCTTC. The chain links TRBV6-5 to TRBJ2-1, with D possibly being TRBD1 (6 bases). CDR1 is MNHEY and CDR2 is SVGAGI in the germline V gene. The CDR3 spans 13 residues. Trimming left V 11 bases short and J 6 bases short, with 17 bases between.

This chain connects TRBV7-6 to TRBJ2-1; 9 bases are a match to TRBD2. Germline trimming cut 1 base from V and 6 bases from J; bases unmatched to any gene: 7. The germline V gene has CDR1 SGHVS and CDR2 FNYEAQ. The CDR3 consists of 16 residues. Here the CDR3 DNA reads TGTGCCAGCAGCTTAGTGCGCGGGAGGGCCCCCAATGAGCAGTTCTTC. Its protein product is CASSLVRGRAPNEQFF.

V and J are TRBV5-1 and TRBJ2-1; 9 bases line up with TRBD2. This CDR3 has 15 residues. The trim removed 3 bases at V and 9 bases at J, leaving 10 bases unmatched. The germline CDR1 and CDR2 sequences are SGHRS and YFSETQ. This CDR3 reads CASSSGTSLNTEQFF. As DNA, the CDR3 is TGCGCCAGCAGCTCCGGGACTAGCCTAAATACTGAGCAGTTCTTC.

The J gene is TRBJ2-1, the V gene TRBV28; TRBD2 matches at 14 bases. In germline, CDR1 is MDHEN, CDR2 SYDVKM. J gave up 3 bases and V 6 bases, and 13 bases lay outside the gene matches. The CDR3 runs 19 residues. DNA for the CDR3: TGTGCCAGCAGCCTGAGGACTAGCGGGAGGTTCACCTACTACAATGAGCAGTTCTTC. Its protein is CASSLRTSGRFTYYNEQFF.

The chain recombines TRBV15 with TRBJ2-7, with 9 bases fitting TRBD2. The CDR3 covers 14 residues. Germline V CDR1 and CDR2: LNHNV, YYDKDF (reference sequence). The ends lost 5 bases at V and 5 bases at J; junction bases unmatched: 7. The CDR3: CATSSGLAFDEQYF. In nucleotides, the CDR3 is TGTGCCACCAGCTCGGGACTAGCTTTTGACGAGCAGTACTTC.

The chain joins TRBV6-5 to TRBJ2-1; tentatively, D is TRBD1 (5 bases). Trimming took off 6 bases at V and 2 bases at J, with 14 bases between the two ends. CDR3 length: 15 amino acids. The germline V gene has CDR1 MNHEY and CDR2 SVGAGI. The CDR3 here is CASRRTEGAYNEQFF. CDR3 DNA: TGTGCCAGCAGGAGGACGGAAGGGGCCTACAATGAGCAGTTCTTC.

The V and J genes are TRBV29-1 and TRBJ1-1; D is undetermined. The V end was cut by 4 bases, the J end by 0 bases, with 9 bases between. CDR1 and CDR2 (germline): SQVTM, ANQGSEA. The CDR3 is 13 amino acids. The CDR3 is CSVAQTMNTEAFF. For the CDR3, the DNA is TGCAGCGTTGCACAGACCATGAACACTGAAGCTTTCTTT.

The chain links TRBV18 to TRBJ1-4, with TRBD1 identical over 9 bases. The germline V gene encodes CDR1 KGHSH and CDR2 LQKENI. The trim removed 5 bases at V and 4 bases at J, leaving 5 bases unmatched. This CDR3 is built from 15 residues. The CDR3 here is CASSAGTGSNEKLFF. The CDR3 nucleotides are TGTGCCAGCTCAGCCGGGACAGGGAGTAATGAAAAACTGTTTTTT.

V usage is TRBV5-1 and J usage is TRBJ2-5, with TRBD2 matching over 7 bases. The CDR3 consists of 14 residues. V lost 7 bases and J lost 1; bases outside the gene matches: 7. CDR1 is SGHRS, CDR2 YFSETQ, per germline. The chain's CDR3 is CASRRLAAQETQYF. CDR3 DNA: TGCGCCAGCCGTCGGCTAGCGGCCCAAGAGACCCAGTACTTC.

The rearrangement links TRBV19 to TRBJ2-1, with D possibly matching TRBD2 (6 bases). CDR1 LNHDA and CDR2 SQIVND come from the germline V gene (reference sequence). This CDR3 has 18 residues. Trimming took 9 bases from V and 3 from J, leaving 27 bases between them. The CDR3 DNA is TGTGCCAGCCACCGAAGGGTGAGTAGGGAGGTTGGCTACAATGAGCAGTTCTTC. It yields the protein CASHRRVSREVGYNEQFF.